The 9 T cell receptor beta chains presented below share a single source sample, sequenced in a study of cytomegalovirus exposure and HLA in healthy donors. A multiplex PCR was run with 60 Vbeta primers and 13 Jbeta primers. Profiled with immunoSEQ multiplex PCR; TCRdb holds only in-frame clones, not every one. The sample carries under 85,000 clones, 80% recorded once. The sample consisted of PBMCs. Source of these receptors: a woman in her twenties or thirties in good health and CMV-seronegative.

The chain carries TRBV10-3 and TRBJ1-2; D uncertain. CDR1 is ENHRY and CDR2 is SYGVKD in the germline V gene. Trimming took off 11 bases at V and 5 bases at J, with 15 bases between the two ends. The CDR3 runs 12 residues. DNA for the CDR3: TGTGCCGTCGCTAGCGAGGGATATGGCTACACCTTC. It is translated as CAVASEGYGYTF.

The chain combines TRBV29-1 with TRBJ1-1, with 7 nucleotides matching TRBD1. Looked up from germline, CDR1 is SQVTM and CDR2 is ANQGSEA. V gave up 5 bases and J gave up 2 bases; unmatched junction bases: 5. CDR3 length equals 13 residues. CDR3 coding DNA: TGCAGCGTTCGACAGGGACCTAACACTGAAGCTTTCTTT. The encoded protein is CSVRQGPNTEAFF.

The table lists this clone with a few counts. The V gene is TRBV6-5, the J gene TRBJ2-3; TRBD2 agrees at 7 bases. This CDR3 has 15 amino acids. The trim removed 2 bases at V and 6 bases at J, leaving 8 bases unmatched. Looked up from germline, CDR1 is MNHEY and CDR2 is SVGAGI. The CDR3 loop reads CASSYRSRGGDTQYF. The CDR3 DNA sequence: TGTGCCAGCAGTTACCGAAGTCGGGGAGGGGATACGCAGTATTTT.

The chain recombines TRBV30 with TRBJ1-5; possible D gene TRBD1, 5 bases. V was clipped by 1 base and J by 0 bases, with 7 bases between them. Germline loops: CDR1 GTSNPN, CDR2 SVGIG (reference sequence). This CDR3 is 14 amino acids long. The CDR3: CAWSAGYSNQPQHF. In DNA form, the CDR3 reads TGTGCCTGGAGTGCAGGGTATAGCAATCAGCCCCAGCATTTT.

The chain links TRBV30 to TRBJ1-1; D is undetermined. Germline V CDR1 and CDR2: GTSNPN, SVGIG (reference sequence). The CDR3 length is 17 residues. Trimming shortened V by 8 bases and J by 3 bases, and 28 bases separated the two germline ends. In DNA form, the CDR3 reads TGTGCCGCCGATGGCCGGGGTGGCCCGCCCTTGGACACTGAAGCTTTCTTT. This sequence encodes CAADGRGGPPLDTEAFF.

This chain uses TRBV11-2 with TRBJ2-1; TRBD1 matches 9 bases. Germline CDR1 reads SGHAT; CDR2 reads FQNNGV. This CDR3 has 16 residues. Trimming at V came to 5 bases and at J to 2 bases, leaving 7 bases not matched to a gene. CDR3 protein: CASSLRDRVAYNEQFF. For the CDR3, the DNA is TGTGCCAGCAGCCTGCGGGACAGGGTAGCCTACAATGAGCAGTTCTTC. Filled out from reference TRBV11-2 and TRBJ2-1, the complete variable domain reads EAGVAQSPRYKIIEKRQSVAFWCNPISGHATLYWYQQILGQGPKLLIQFQNNGVVDDSQLPKDRFSAERLKGVDSTLKIQPAKLEDSAVYLCASSLRDRVAYNEQFFGPGTRLTVL.

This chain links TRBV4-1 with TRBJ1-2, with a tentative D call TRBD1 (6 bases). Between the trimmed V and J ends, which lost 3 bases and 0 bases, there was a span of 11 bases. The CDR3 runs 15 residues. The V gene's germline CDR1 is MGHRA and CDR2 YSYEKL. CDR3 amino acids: CASSHRQEPNYGYTF. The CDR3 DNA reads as TGCGCCAGCAGCCATCGACAGGAGCCTAACTATGGCTACACCTTC.

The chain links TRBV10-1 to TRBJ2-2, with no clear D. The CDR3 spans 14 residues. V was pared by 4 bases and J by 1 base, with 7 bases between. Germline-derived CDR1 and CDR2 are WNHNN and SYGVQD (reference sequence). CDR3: CASSVQLNTGELFF. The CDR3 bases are TGCGCCAGCAGTGTACAGTTGAACACCGGGGAGCTGTTTTTT.

The CDR3 DNA reads TGCAGCGTGTACGGGTCTAGGGGCCTTCTAGATCGGTTCTTC. As protein: CSVYGSRGLLDRFF. The rearrangement joins TRBV29-1 to TRBJ2-1, with D perhaps TRBD1 (5 bases). Looked up from germline, CDR1 is SQVTM and CDR2 is ANQGSEA. V was shortened by 6 bases and J by 15 bases, with 27 bases between the two germline ends. This CDR3 contains 14 residues.